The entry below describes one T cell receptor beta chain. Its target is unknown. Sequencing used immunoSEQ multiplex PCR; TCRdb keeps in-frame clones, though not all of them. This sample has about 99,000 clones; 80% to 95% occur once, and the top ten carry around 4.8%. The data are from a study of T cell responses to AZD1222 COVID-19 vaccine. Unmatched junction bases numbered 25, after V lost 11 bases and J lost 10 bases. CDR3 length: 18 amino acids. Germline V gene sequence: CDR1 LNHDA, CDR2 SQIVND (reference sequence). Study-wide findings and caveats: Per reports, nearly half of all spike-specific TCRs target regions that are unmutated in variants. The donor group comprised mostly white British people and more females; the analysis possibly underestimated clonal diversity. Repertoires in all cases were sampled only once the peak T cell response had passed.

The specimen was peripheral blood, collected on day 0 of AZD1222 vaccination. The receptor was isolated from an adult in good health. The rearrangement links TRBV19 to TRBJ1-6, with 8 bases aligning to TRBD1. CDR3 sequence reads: CAPKLWTGLLLSGSPLHF. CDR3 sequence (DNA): TGTGCCCCAAAACTATGGACAGGGCTTCTCTTGTCGGGATCACCCCTCCACTTT.